One T cell receptor beta chain is described in this entry. One end of the junction varies from germline; a read error may be responsible. Assembly of TCR beta libraries relied on iRepertoire HTBI primers together with Arm-PCR of CDR3 regions. In TCRdb, the multiplex PCR reads were re-called with MiXCR into one record per CDR3 protein. The table shows 350,000 to 500,000 distinct CDR3 sequences, with around 17% occurring only once. The sample comes from a study of regulatory T cells in long-lasting Graves disease. The time point was: newly diagnosed GD, antithyroid drugs for less than 3 months. Isolated PBMC RNA provided the starting material for the TCR library. CDR1 SGHTA and CDR2 FQGNSA come from the germline V gene. This CDR3 spans 13 amino acids. These same records also appear under a second study, on T cells in Graves' hyperthyroidism and ophthalmopathy.

The sequence came from a woman aged 25-40 years with Graves disease. Sample: peripheral blood mononuclear cells (PBMCs), taken at new diagnosis, from a patient treated with antithyroid drugs. The chain has TRBV7-2 and TRBJ2-5; 9 positions agree with TRBD2. For the CDR3, the DNA is TGTGCCAGCAGCTCAGGTCTAGCGGGAATCGGATTCTTC. Translation: CASSSGLAGIGFF.